Below, 27 T cell receptor beta chains from the same sample are listed, as sequenced in a study of T cell clonality in common variable immunodeficiency. Study observations and caveats: Fewer deletions and N-nucleotide insertions were reportedly seen in common variable immunodeficiency TCR beta sequences.

No cognate antigen is known for these TCRs. Libraries were prepared by immunoSEQ multiplex PCR; TCRdb keeps only in-frame clonotypes and omits some of them. The repertoire shows approximately 12,000 clones, none seen only once; the top ten take approximately 6.9%. Sequenced input: peripheral blood mononuclear cells. These receptors were collected from a human donor with common variable immunodeficiency.

To note about this clone: An end of the junction differs from the germline gene, which may be a read error. With the read ending 3 residues before the CDR3 end, the germline J gene is used to fill in that end. The V call is TRBV18, the J call TRBJ2-2; 11 bases align to TRBD2. The CDR3 is 16 residues long. Germline lookup yields CDR1 KGHSH and CDR2 LQKENI. The sequenced part of the CDR3 DNA is TGTGCCAGCTCATCACCTAGCGGGGGGACGCCCGGGGAG. This gives the protein CASSSPSGGTPGE. The full CDR3 reads CASSSPSGGTPGELFF.

This clone appeared a few times. The read ends 3 residues early relative to the CDR3; the germline J gene fills the gap. V and J are TRBV7-9 and TRBJ1-1; a weak D match, TRBD1 (6 bases). Germline assignment: CDR1 SEHNR and CDR2 FQNEAQ (reference sequence). The CDR3 has 15 residues. V lost 8 bases to trimming and J lost 3 bases, with 19 bases between them. The CDR3: CASERVGEGDTEAFF. CDR3 DNA (partial): TGTGCCAGCGAAAGGGTGGGGGAGGGGGACACTGAA.

This clone is medium-sized. The read ends 3 residues before the CDR3 terminus; that terminus is restored from the germline J gene. The gene calls are TRBV9 and TRBJ2-7; D perhaps matches TRBD2 (5 bases). Trimming took off 0 bases at V and 5 bases at J, with 15 bases between the two ends. Germline CDR1 and CDR2: SGDLS and YYNGEE. The length of the CDR3 is 15 residues. The CDR3 loop is CASSVGSGALHEQYF. The sequenced CDR3 bases are TGTGCCAGCAGCGTAGGGAGCGGAGCCCTCCACGAG.

A note on this clone: The read ends 3 residues shy of where the CDR3 ends; the end is completed using the germline J gene. The V gene is TRBV7-6, the J gene TRBJ2-3, with D possibly matching TRBD1 (6 bases). The germline V gene has CDR1 SGHVS and CDR2 FNYEAQ. V lost 5 bases and J lost 2, with 14 bases in between. CDR3 length equals 15 residues. This CDR3 reads CASSARDINTDTQYF. CDR3 DNA (partial): TGTGCCAGCAGCGCCCGGGACATTAACACAGATACG.

Of note for this clone: Coverage ceases 3 residues before the CDR3 finishes, and the germline J gene fills in the end. The rearrangement joins TRBV7-3 to TRBJ2-3, with D maybe TRBD2 (6 bases). This CDR3 is 17 amino acids long. Trimming took 5 bases from V and 6 from J, leaving 24 bases between them. The germline CDR1 and CDR2 sequences are SGHTA and FQGTGA. The covered CDR3 bases are TGTGCCAGCAGCCAGAAGACCGGGACTGGGGTTTTCGATACG. Protein product: CASSQKTGTGVFDT. The full CDR3 protein is CASSQKTGTGVFDTQYF. The whole variable domain, filled in from reference TRBV7-3 and TRBJ2-3, reads GAGVSQTPSNKVTEKGKYVELRCDPISGHTALYWYRQSLGQGPEFLIYFQGTGAADDSGLPNDRFFAVRPEGSVSTLKIQRTERGDSAVYLCASSQKTGTGVFDTQYFGPGTRLTVL.

This clone was detected a few times. The read terminates 3 residues before the CDR3 end, so the remaining end is supplied by the germline J gene. The rearrangement joins TRBV18 to TRBJ2-1; 9 positions agree with TRBD2. Germline-derived CDR1 and CDR2 are KGHSH and LQKENI. This CDR3 has 19 residues. J lost 4 bases, V lost 3 bases, and 16 bases had no gene match. The sequenced part of the CDR3 DNA is TGTGCCAGCTCACCTCTAGGCATCAGCGGGGGGTTTTTATACAATGAG. As protein: CASSPLGISGGFLYNE. The complete CDR3 protein is CASSPLGISGGFLYNEQFF.

This CDR3 reads CAWSVDTGLNTEAFF. Incomplete CDR3 DNA: TGTGCCTGGAGTGTAGATACGGGTTTGAACACTGAA. The chain uses TRBV30 and TRBJ1-1; D remains ambiguous. The read halts 3 residues ahead of the CDR3 end, with the missing end drawn from the germline J gene. The CDR3 has 15 residues. Germline values: CDR1 GTSNPN, CDR2 SVGIG (reference sequence). V dropped 0 bases and J dropped 0 bases, with 11 bases sitting between them.

This clone has a handful of counts. The read halts 3 residues ahead of the CDR3 end, with the missing end drawn from the germline J gene. This sequence joins TRBV10-3 and TRBJ2-7, with 12 positions matching TRBD1. Losses at the gene ends were 7 bases for V and 6 bases for J; bases not matched to a gene: 7. CDR1 and CDR2 from the germline V gene are ENHRY and SYGVKD. There are 14 residues in the CDR3. Partial CDR3 DNA: TGTGCCATCAAGACGGGACAGGGGGCGGGCGAG. It yields the protein CAIKTGQGAGE. The CDR3 as a whole reads CAIKTGQGAGEQYF.

This clone was recorded a few times. The read comes to an end 3 residues before the CDR3 does, leaving the germline J gene to fill in the end. V and J are TRBV2 and TRBJ1-6; 7 nucleotides agree with TRBD1. V lost 7 bases, J lost 8 bases, and 8 bases stayed unmatched. Germline values: CDR1 SNHLY, CDR2 FYNNEI. The CDR3 covers 14 residues. The DNA read from the CDR3 is TGTGCCAGCAAACGAACCGGGACAGATTCACCC. Its protein is CASKRTGTDSP. The whole CDR3 is CASKRTGTDSPLHF.

This clone was counted a few times. The read ends 3 residues before the CDR3 terminus; that terminus is restored from the germline J gene. The V gene is TRBV19, the J gene TRBJ2-2; 7 positions agree with TRBD1. The CDR3 length is 14 residues. Trimming removed 11 bases from V and 4 bases from J; junction bases left unmatched: 10. Germline assignment: CDR1 LNHDA and CDR2 SQIVND (reference sequence). The chain's CDR3 is CAGIGTVGTGELFF. CDR3 DNA, as far as it was read: TGTGCCGGGATAGGGACAGTGGGCACCGGGGAG.

Worth noting for this clone: The CDR3 end is not reached by the read, which stops 3 residues before it; the germline J gene fills it in. V gene TRBV30 combines with J gene TRBJ1-1, with unresolved D. V lost 1 base and J lost 0, with 3 bases in between. CDR1 and CDR2 from the germline V gene are GTSNPN and SVGIG (reference sequence). The CDR3 is 12 residues long. The CDR3 sequence is CAWSAVNTEAFF. The covered CDR3 bases are TGTGCCTGGAGTGCAGTGAACACTGAA.

This clone was found many times. This CDR3 is CASSLQGLEGAFF. The CDR3 bases that were read are TGCGCCAGCAGCTTGCAGGGTCTGGAGGGA. V usage is TRBV5-1 and J usage is TRBJ1-1, with D perhaps TRBD1 (5 bases). The CDR3 is cut off 3 residues early in the read; its end comes from the germline J gene. CDR1 and CDR2 from the germline V gene are SGHRS and YFSETQ. This CDR3 region has 13 residues.

This clone was counted ten times or more. The CDR3 end lies 3 residues beyond the end of the read and is filled in from the germline J gene. The genes are TRBV19 and TRBJ2-1; 7 nucleotides agree with TRBD1. The CDR3 has 13 amino acids. J lost 7 bases, V lost 7 bases, and 7 bases had no gene match. Germline V gene data show CDR1 as LNHDA and CDR2 as SQIVND (reference sequence). This CDR3 is CASNPTGSNEQFF. Partial CDR3 DNA: TGTGCCAGTAACCCGACAGGGTCAAATGAG. Variable domain in full (rest from reference TRBV19 and TRBJ2-1): DGGITQSPKYLFRKEGQNVTLSCEQNLNHDAMYWYRQDPGQGLRLIYYSQIVNDFQKGDIAEGYSVSREKKESFPLTVTSAQKNPTAFYLCASNPTGSNEQFFGPGTRLTVL.

This clone was seen repeatedly, ten times or more. The read gets to within 3 residues of the CDR3 end, and the germline J gene fills in the rest. The chain joins TRBV7-6 to TRBJ2-1, with D tentatively TRBD2 (7 bases). V lost 5 bases and J lost 1, with 21 bases in between. This CDR3 contains 18 residues. CDR1 SGHVS and CDR2 FNYEAQ come from the germline V gene. The CDR3 sequence is CASSIRRGGADSYNEQFF. The CDR3 bases that were read are TGTGCCAGCAGCATCCGTCGTGGGGGGGCGGATTCCTACAATGAG.

In its sample, this clone was seen many times. The read halts 3 residues ahead of the CDR3 end, with the missing end drawn from the germline J gene. The chain employs TRBV14 and TRBJ2-1; 11 bases fit TRBD2. Germline V gene sequence: CDR1 SGHDN, CDR2 FVKESK. V was clipped by 3 bases and J by 3 bases; unmatched bases: 4. This CDR3 is built from 16 residues. CDR3 amino acids: CASSHPTSGDYNEQFF. The CDR3 bases that were read are TGTGCCAGCAGCCATCCGACTAGCGGGGACTACAATGAG. The whole variable domain, remainder taken from reference TRBV14 and TRBJ2-1, is EAGVTQFPSHSVIEKGQTVTLRCDPISGHDNLYWYRRVMGKEIKFLLHFVKESKQDESGMPNNRFLAERTGGTYSTLKVQPAELEDSGVYFCASSHPTSGDYNEQFFGPGTRLTVL.

Only a few counts were recorded for this clone. The read falls 3 residues short of the CDR3 end, and the missing part is taken from the germline J gene. This chain joins TRBV6-2 or TRBV6-3 and TRBJ1-2; D is undetermined. The germline V gene encodes CDR1 MNHEY and CDR2 SVGEGT. Deletions cut 7 bases from V and 5 bases from J, with 8 bases between. The CDR3 is 11 residues long. The sequenced part of the CDR3 DNA is TGTGCCAGCAATAACCTATATGGC. It translates to CASNNLYG. The entire CDR3 protein is CASNNLYGYTF.

This clone has more than one count but fewer than ten. From the germline J gene comes the end of the CDR3, since the read stops 3 residues before it. The genes are TRBV6-1 and TRBJ2-7, with 8 bases aligning to TRBD1. The CDR3 loop spans 17 amino acids. The V and J ends lost 0 bases and 3 bases, in that order; junction bases with no gene match: 10. Germline CDR1 MNHNS, CDR2 SASEGT. CDR3 bases read: TGTGCCAGCAGTGAAGCGACTCCCGGACAGGGAAGCTACGAG. Translated: CASSEATPGQGSYE. The complete CDR3 reads CASSEATPGQGSYEQYF.

About this clone itself: The CDR3 end is not reached by the read, which stops 3 residues before it; the germline J gene fills it in. This chain links TRBV19 with TRBJ1-2, with D possibly matching TRBD1 (5 bases). The V gene lost 7 bases and the J gene lost 3 bases, with 9 bases spanning the gap. This CDR3 comprises 12 residues. Germline CDR1 is LNHDA and CDR2 is SQIVND (reference sequence). The DNA read from the CDR3 is TGTGCCAGTACTGGACATGACTATGGC. Protein: CASTGHDYG. The whole CDR3 reads CASTGHDYGYTF.

This clone was counted between two and nine times. The read gets to within 3 residues of the CDR3 end, and the germline J gene fills in the rest. The chain joins TRBV19 to TRBJ2-3, with D uncertain. Trimming pared 5 bases from V and 3 bases from J, leaving 3 bases between. The CDR3 loop spans 11 amino acids. Per the germline V gene, CDR1 is LNHDA and CDR2 is SQIVND (reference sequence). The CDR3 reads CASSVTDTQYF. The CDR3 DNA, read in part, is TGTGCCAGTAGTGTAACAGATACG.

This clone was recorded at least ten times. Read sequence stops 3 residues before the CDR3 end, and the germline J gene provides the missing end. The chain employs TRBV27 and TRBJ1-1, with D possibly TRBD1 on 5 matching bases. CDR3 size: 17 residues. V lost 0 bases and J 1 base, leaving 15 bases between the germline ends. The germline V gene encodes CDR1 MNHEY and CDR2 SMNVEV (reference sequence). The CDR3: CASSLSGPGFWNTEAFF. The DNA read from the CDR3 is TGTGCCAGCAGTTTATCGGGGCCAGGGTTCTGGAACACTGAA.

Of note for this clone: The read terminates 3 residues ahead of where the CDR3 ends, so the germline J gene completes it. This chain links TRBV7-2 with TRBJ1-4; 8 nucleotides line up with TRBD1. The trim removed 5 bases at V and 8 bases at J, leaving 7 bases unmatched. This CDR3 region has 14 residues. The germline CDR1 and CDR2 sequences are SGHTA and FQGNSA. Partial CDR3 DNA: TGTGCCAGCAGCCCCAGGACAGGGTACGAAAAA. Protein: CASSPRTGYEK. The CDR3 as a whole reads CASSPRTGYEKLFF.

This clone was recorded a few times. Sequencing ends 3 residues short of the CDR3 end; the germline J gene provides the rest. J is TRBJ1-2 and V is TRBV19, with 12 positions matching TRBD1. The CDR3 has 16 residues. From germline, CDR1 is LNHDA and CDR2 SQIVND (reference sequence). The CDR3 bases that were read are TGTGCCAGTAGTCCTGAGCCGGGGACAGGGGGCGTCGGC. Encoded protein: CASSPEPGTGGVG. The entire CDR3 reads CASSPEPGTGGVGYTF.

This clone occurred many times. CDR3 DNA, as far as it was read: TGCGCCAGCAGCTTGGAAAGGACAGGGGGCAATGAAAAA. Amino acids: CASSLERTGGNEK. The entire CDR3 protein is CASSLERTGGNEKLFF. The rearrangement joins TRBV5-1 to TRBJ1-4, with 11 bases aligning to TRBD1. The read ends 3 residues before the CDR3 terminus; that terminus is restored from the germline J gene. The CDR3 runs to 16 residues. The germline gives CDR1 SGHRS, CDR2 YFSETQ. V lost 0 bases, J lost 5 bases, and 3 bases stayed unmatched. Full variable domain (outside the CDR3, taken from reference TRBV5-1 and TRBJ1-4): KAGVTQTPRYLIKTRGQQVTLSCSPISGHRSVSWYQQTPGQGLQFLFEYFSETQRNKGNFPGRFSGRQFSNSRSEMNVSTLELGDSALYLCASSLERTGGNEKLFFGSGTQLSVL.

This clone was picked up a small number of times. The read comes to an end 3 residues before the CDR3 does, leaving the germline J gene to fill in the end. This chain uses TRBV5-1 with TRBJ2-7; a weak D match, TRBD1 (5 bases). The CDR3 is 14 amino acids. Germline V CDR1 and CDR2: SGHRS, YFSETQ. V was clipped by 3 bases and J by 1 base, with 11 bases between them. The CDR3 DNA, read in part, is TGCGCCAGCAGCTCCTCCGACAGATCCTACGAG. Protein sequence: CASSSSDRSYE. The whole CDR3 protein reads CASSSSDRSYEQYF.

In its sample, this clone was seen a few times. The observed sequence ends 3 residues before the CDR3 terminus, with the missing tail filled in from the germline J gene. This chain uses TRBV19 with TRBJ2-6; 8 nucleotides align to TRBD1. V was pared by 6 bases and J by 0 bases, with 13 bases of the junction left unmatched. Germline V gene sequence: CDR1 LNHDA, CDR2 SQIVND (reference sequence). The CDR3 runs to 19 residues. The CDR3: CASSSKGTGSNSGANVLTF. Partial CDR3 DNA: TGTGCCAGTAGCAGCAAAGGGACAGGCTCAAACTCTGGGGCCAACGTC.

This clone has more than one count but fewer than ten. With the read ending 3 residues before the CDR3 end, the germline J gene is used to fill in that end. The rearrangement joins TRBV30 to TRBJ2-1, with 7 bases aligning to TRBD1. The V and J ends lost 3 bases and 2 bases, in that order; junction bases with no gene match: 7. Germline V gene data show CDR1 as GTSNPN and CDR2 as SVGIG (reference sequence). The CDR3 is made up of 15 amino acids. The part of the CDR3 DNA that was read is TGTGCCTGGAGCCGCCGGGACAGTCCCTACAATGAG. Translated: CAWSRRDSPYNE. The entire CDR3 protein is CAWSRRDSPYNEQFF.

This clone was seen only a few times. The observed sequence ends 3 residues before the CDR3 terminus, with the missing tail filled in from the germline J gene. The rearrangement links TRBV2 to TRBJ2-5; D assignment may be TRBD1 or TRBD2 (5 bases each). Trimming pared 5 bases from V and 5 bases from J, leaving 9 bases between. CDR3 length: 12 amino acids. CDR1 and CDR2 from the germline V gene are SNHLY and FYNNEI. Incomplete CDR3 DNA: TGTGCCAGCAGTCCAGAGGGGGAGACC. This gives the protein CASSPEGET. The complete CDR3 protein is CASSPEGETQYF.